Described below is a single T cell receptor (beta chain) sequence and its context. It lacks a known antigen. Base quality data are lacking; no much larger clone is found one base away. These data are taken from a study of shared clonotypes between healthy human individuals (dated by TCRdb to 2018 to 2021). Notes on the research overall: Two women and three men aged 18 to 49 years were included in the cohort. Different laboratories and diverse techniques were used to prepare libraries and sequence TCR repertoires, to increase sequencing depth and limit assay-specific biases. For each donor, CD4 naive and CD4 memory were each given three plates, CD8 naive was given two plates, and CD8 memory was given one plate. The study deeply sequenced blood TCR repertoires of about five healthy adults to estimate repertoire size and the extent of clonotype sharing between individuals. Per donor, leukapheresis produced somewhere between about 0.94 and 9 billion PBMCs. General findings and caveats noted by the study authors: Because the study included a small number of donors, the genetic and exposure-history diversity represented was limited. Compared with non-shared clonotypes, the clonotypes found in all four sorted-subset donors had higher generation probabilities. Estimated clonotype richness was generally larger for naive than for memory subsets. Even with the large sequencing depth, rarefaction of the sorted-subset datasets indicated that sequencing was incomplete. Pairwise subsampling led to the expectation that sequencing depth would affect the degree of clonotype sharing among donors. Sampling was limited to blood, and TCR repertoires in tissue likely differ from TCR repertoires in blood. Across a few donors, roughly 5.1% of naive CD4, roughly 3.4% of naive CD8, around 2.5% of memory CD4, and 0.4% to 0.45% of memory CD8 clonotypes were shared.

For the CD8 naive samples, CD45RO-negative cells were positively selected for CCR7, yielding a CD45RA+CCR7+ population from which TemRA cells were excluded. Donors were healthy HIV-negative adults with no recently reported acute infections or vaccinations. Only Caucasian adults living in Nashville, Tennessee, USA were represented among the donors. After blood collection by leukapheresis, PBMCs were isolated using Ficoll-Histopaque density gradient centrifugation and then cryopreserved in the vapor phase of liquid nitrogen. Analytical flow cytometry was used to check the purity and quantity of each magnetically sorted T cell population. From each sorted fraction, genomic DNA was isolated and quantified by UV absorbance on a Nanodrop 2000c. TCR CDR3 regions were amplified from genomic DNA by multiplex PCR using the deep immunoSEQ assay. Extracted genomic DNA from each cell subset was distributed evenly across all wells of several immunoSEQ 96-well plates, and each plate was treated as a replicate. Each replicate PCR for sorted subsets received about 210 ng genomic DNA, equal to roughly 33,000 T cell genomes. The purified libraries were quantified using a Qubit 3.0 fluorometer, sized with a Bioanalyzer 2100, and then quantified again using the KAPA Library Quantification kit. A separate single-read 150-cycle Illumina NextSeq 550 flow cell was used to sequence each immunoSEQ 96-well plate. In the authors' own workflow: Because the immunoSEQ output held only junctional sequences and lacked quality scores, the filtering could not match the filtering applied to full-length reads. Sequences were annotated with PyIR, a Python wrapper for IgBLAST v1.9, using IMGT germline references to assign V/J genes and CDR3. Reads were removed for weak V/J assignments (E-value above 1e-6), missing CDR3, stop codons, out-of-frame junctions, or ambiguous translated residues. V3J clonotypes were defined by identical inferred V gene, J gene, and CDR3 amino acid sequence. Percentage overlap between repertoires was computed as shared unique clonotypes divided by the size of the smaller repertoire. RTK rarefaction, the Chao1 estimator, and Recon v2.1 estimates of unobserved clonotypes were used to assess repertoire richness. Generation probabilities for all TCRbeta clonotypes obtained by the gDNA method from a handful of donors were computed using OLGA. TCRdb holds this immuneACCESS table with in-frame rearrangements only. Some clones are missing; in checked studies, unresolved V genes explain under half, and the rest has no known cause. That table supplies the V and J calls and clone size; D and trimming were determined from the DNA. The table for this sample lists roughly 570,000 clones; 95% to 98% of them were counted only once. The top ten clones comprise less than 0.35% of the sample.

The material sequenced was naive CD8+ T cells sorted from blood. What this sample's cell subset or site label stands for: CD45RA+CCR7+. The origin of this receptor is a man aged 25 to 40 in good health.

The CDR3: CASYEGDNYGYTF. The DNA sequence is as follows: TGTGCCAGCTACGAGGGGGACAACTATGGCTACACCTTC. The chain was built from TRBV25-1 and TRBJ1-2; the D gene is possibly TRBD1, with 6 bases matching. The CDR3, cysteine through phenylalanine, is 13 amino acids long. Only the CDR3 portion is preserved as DNA: 39 bases, with reading frame beginning at the first base. Trimming takes 8 bases from V and 2 bases from J, and the germline ends sit 12 bases apart. According to the germline V gene, CDR1 reads MGHDK and CDR2 reads SYGVNS.